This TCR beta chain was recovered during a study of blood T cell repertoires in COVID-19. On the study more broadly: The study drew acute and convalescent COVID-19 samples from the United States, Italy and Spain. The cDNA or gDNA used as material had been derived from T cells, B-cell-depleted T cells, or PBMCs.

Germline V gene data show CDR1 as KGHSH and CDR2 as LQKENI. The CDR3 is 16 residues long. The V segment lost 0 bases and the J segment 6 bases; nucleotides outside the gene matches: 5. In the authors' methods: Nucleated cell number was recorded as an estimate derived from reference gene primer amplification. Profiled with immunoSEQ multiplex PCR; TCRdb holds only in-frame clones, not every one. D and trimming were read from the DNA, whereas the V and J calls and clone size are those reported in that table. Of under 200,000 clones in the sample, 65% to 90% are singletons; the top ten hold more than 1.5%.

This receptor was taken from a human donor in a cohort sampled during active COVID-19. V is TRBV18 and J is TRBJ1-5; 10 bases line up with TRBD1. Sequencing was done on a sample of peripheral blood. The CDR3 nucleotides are TGTGCCAGCTCACCACCGGGACAGGGGTTGAGTCAGCCCCAGCATTTT. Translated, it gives CASSPPGQGLSQPQHF. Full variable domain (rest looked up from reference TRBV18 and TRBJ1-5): NAGVMQNPRHLVRRRGQEARLRCSPMKGHSHVYWYRQLPEEGLKFMVYLQKENIIDESGMPKERFSAEFPKEGPSILRIQQVVRGDSAAYFCASSPPGQGLSQPQHFGDGTRLSIL.